The entry that follows covers one T cell receptor (beta chain) sequence. Its matching antigen is unknown. The source of the sample is a study of beta chain features in type 1 diabetes. Study results and limitations: High-TCR-expressing cells could be over-represented by cDNA sequencing.

Germline-derived CDR1 and CDR2 are SQVTM and ANQGSEA. Trimming stripped 6 bases from V and 0 bases from J, with 16 bases between. CDR3 length: 15 amino acids. Reverse transcribing all isolated RNA meant expressed TCRB transcripts were sequenced. Method: immunoSEQ multiplex PCR; TCRdb's copy keeps in-frame clones and lacks some. Counted here are 200,000 to 250,000 clones, 11% occurring once; the ten biggest clones make up less than 1.5%. V is TRBV29-1 and J is TRBJ2-3; tentative D call: TRBD1 (6 bases). The receptor's source is a man aged 18 to 30 in good health. Sample: central memory CD4+ T cells from blood. CDR3 DNA: TGCAGCGTATCAGACAGGTCAGGCAGCACAGATACGCAGTATTTT. It translates to CSVSDRSGSTDTQYF.